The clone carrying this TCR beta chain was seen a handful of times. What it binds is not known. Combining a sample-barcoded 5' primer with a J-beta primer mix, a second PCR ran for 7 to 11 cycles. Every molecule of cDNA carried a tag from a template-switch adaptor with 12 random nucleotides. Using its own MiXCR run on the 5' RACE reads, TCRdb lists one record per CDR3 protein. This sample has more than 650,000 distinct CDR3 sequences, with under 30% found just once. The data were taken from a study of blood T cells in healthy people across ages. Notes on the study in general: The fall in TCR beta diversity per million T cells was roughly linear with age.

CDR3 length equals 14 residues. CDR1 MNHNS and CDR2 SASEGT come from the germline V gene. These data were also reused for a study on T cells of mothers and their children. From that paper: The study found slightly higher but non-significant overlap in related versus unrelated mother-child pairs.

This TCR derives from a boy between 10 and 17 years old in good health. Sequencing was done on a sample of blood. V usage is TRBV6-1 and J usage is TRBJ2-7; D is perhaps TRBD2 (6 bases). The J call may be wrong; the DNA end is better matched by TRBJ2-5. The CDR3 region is CASRTRGGQETQYF. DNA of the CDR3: TGTGCCAGCAGGACACGGGGAGGCCAAGAGACCCAGTACTTC.